This T cell receptor beta chain was documented in a study of shared clonotypes between healthy human individuals. Study details: The plates for each donor numbered three CD4 naive, three CD4 memory, two CD8 naive and one CD8 memory. General study results and limits: As a rule, naive subsets had a larger estimated richness than memory subsets.

None of the donors, who were healthy HIV-negative adults, had recently had acute infections or vaccinations. Remarks on this clone: No antigen is known for it.

Measured with immunoSEQ multiplex PCR; TCRdb has only the in-frame clones, and not every one. Of under 1,900,000 clones listed, approximately 98.5% were seen once; the top ten hold 0.3% to 0.45%. Looked up from germline, CDR1 is MDHEN and CDR2 is SYDVKM. The trim removed 2 bases at V and 5 bases at J, leaving 3 bases unmatched. This CDR3 contains 16 residues. The source is a man in his thirties or forties in good health. The chain uses TRBV28 and TRBJ2-1, with 13 bases aligning to TRBD2. Sequencing input: naive CD4+ T cells sorted from blood. Subset noted: CD45RA+ positively selected. In nucleotides, the CDR3 is TGTGCCAGCAGTTTAAGGGGACTAGCGGGACACAATGAGCAGTTCTTC. Residues: CASSLRGLAGHNEQFF. The full variable domain, with the rest looked up from reference TRBV28 and TRBJ2-1, is DVKVTQSSRYLVKRTGEKVFLECVQDMDHENMFWYRQDPGLGLRLIYFSYDVKMKEKGDIPEGYSVSREKKERFSLILESASTNQTSMYLCASSLRGLAGHNEQFFGPGTRLTVL.